The 25 T cell receptor beta chains below all came from one sample that was sequenced in a study of OX40 agonist ivuxolimab in advanced cancers. Repertoires were generated with immunoSEQ multiplex PCR, while TCRdb's copy carries only in-frame clones and drops some. The data contain 55,000 to 80,000 clones, around 81% of them singletons. The material was CD4+ or CD8+ T cells sorted from blood, obtained in a trial of the OX40 agonist ivuxolimab. The receptors here all came from an adult with an advanced solid tumor such as melanoma, head and neck, liver or kidney cancer.

The chain combines TRBV5-1 with TRBJ2-1, with D maybe TRBD1 (6 bases). Germline-derived CDR1 and CDR2 are SGHRS and YFSETQ. V dropped 0 bases and J dropped 6 bases, with 13 bases sitting between them. The CDR3 spans 15 residues. CDR3 loop: CASSLDRVEGNEQFF. CDR3 nucleotide sequence: TGCGCCAGCAGCTTGGACAGGGTTGAAGGCAATGAGCAGTTCTTC.

The chain joins TRBV4-1 to TRBJ2-1, with 11 bases that match TRBD2. Germline-derived CDR1 and CDR2 are MGHRA and YSYEKL. The CDR3 is made up of 15 amino acids. V was pared by 2 bases and J by 8 bases, with 5 bases of the junction left unmatched. CDR3 DNA: TGCGCCAGCAGCCAACTGGGACTAGCGGAGGATGAGCAGTTCTTC. Protein sequence: CASSQLGLAEDEQFF.

The chain uses TRBV4-2 and TRBJ2-5; 7 nucleotides line up with TRBD2. V shed 1 base, J shed 2 bases, and the junction held 7 bases outside the gene matches. The germline gives CDR1 LGHNA, CDR2 YNFKEQ. CDR3 length equals 16 residues. This CDR3 reads CASSQAVGGGQETQYF. The CDR3 DNA sequence: TGTGCCAGCAGCCAAGCGGTTGGGGGGGGGCAAGAGACCCAGTACTTC.

The genes are TRBV2 and TRBJ1-6, with 7 bases that match TRBD1. The junction had 5 bases not matched to a gene; V was cut back by 8 bases and J by 7 bases. This CDR3 comprises 13 residues. Germline V lookup: CDR1 SNHLY, CDR2 FYNNEI. CDR3 nucleotide sequence: TGTGCCAGCCGGGGACAGCCCAATTCACCCCTCCACTTT. Translation: CASRGQPNSPLHF.

The V gene is TRBV5-5, the J gene TRBJ1-2, with D perhaps TRBD1 (5 bases). Germline V gene lookup returns CDR1 SGHKS and CDR2 YYEKEE (reference sequence). Trimming cost V 4 bases and J 1 base, with 14 bases left between them. This CDR3 spans 15 amino acids. CDR3: CASSPGLNGNYGYTF. CDR3 DNA: TGTGCCAGCAGCCCGGGACTGAATGGTAACTATGGCTACACCTTC.

The chain recombines TRBV5-4 with TRBJ2-5; 14 nucleotides agree with TRBD2. The germline CDR1 and CDR2 sequences are SGHNT and YYREEE (reference sequence). V lost 4 bases to trimming and J lost 4 bases; unmatched junction nucleotides: 9. The CDR3 runs 17 residues. CDR3 DNA: TGTGCCAGCAGCCTGGGGACTAGCGGGGGCCGACGAGAGACCCAGTACTTC. Its protein product is CASSLGTSGGRRETQYF.

The chain is built from TRBV2 and TRBJ2-7; D may correspond to TRBD1 or TRBD2 (5 bases each). Trimming removed 5 bases at V and 2 bases at J, with 16 bases between. Germline-derived CDR1 and CDR2 are SNHLY and FYNNEI. The CDR3 extends over 15 amino acids. The CDR3 protein is CASSYPARDPYEQYF. The CDR3 nucleotides read TGTGCCAGCAGTTACCCCGCCAGGGACCCCTACGAGCAGTACTTC.

This chain connects TRBV19 to TRBJ1-1; the D gene is possibly TRBD1 (6 bases). The CDR3 sequence is 12 residues long. Germline CDR1 is LNHDA and CDR2 is SQIVND (reference sequence). The ends were cut back, 8 bases at V and 3 bases at J, with 10 bases in the middle. The CDR3 reads CASGGRDTEAFF. The CDR3 DNA follows: TGTGCCAGTGGGGGGCGGGACACTGAAGCTTTCTTT.

The gene calls are TRBV9 and TRBJ1-3; D may be TRBD1 (5 bases). The germline V gene has CDR1 SGDLS and CDR2 YYNGEE. Trimming removed 3 bases from V and 4 bases from J, with 17 bases in between. The length of the CDR3 is 16 residues. CDR3 loop: CASSDSIRGRGNTIYF. CDR3 nucleotide sequence: TGTGCCAGCAGCGACTCCATTCGGGGACGAGGAAACACCATATATTTT.

The V gene is TRBV5-1, the J gene TRBJ2-1; 15 nucleotides line up with TRBD2. This CDR3 is 15 amino acids long. Trimming removed 4 bases from V and 8 bases from J; junction bases left unmatched: 4. Per germline, CDR1 SGHRS and CDR2 YFSETQ. The CDR3 nucleotides read TGCGCCAGCAGCCCCGGACTAGCGGGGGGGCATGAGCAGTTCTTC. Its translation is CASSPGLAGGHEQFF. The variable domain in full, with the rest retrieved from reference TRBV5-1 and TRBJ2-1, is KAGVTQTPRYLIKTRGQQVTLSCSPISGHRSVSWYQQTPGQGLQFLFEYFSETQRNKGNFPGRFSGRQFSNSRSEMNVSTLELGDSALYLCASSPGLAGGHEQFFGPGTRLTVL.

The chain has TRBV19 and TRBJ1-1; unclear D gene. There are 14 residues in the CDR3. Germline CDR1 is LNHDA and CDR2 is SQIVND (reference sequence). Trimming removed 5 bases from V and 1 base from J, with 11 bases in between. The CDR3 region is CASSFIVPNTEAFF. The CDR3 region has the DNA TGTGCCAGTAGTTTTATAGTTCCGAACACTGAAGCTTTCTTT.

The rearrangement uses TRBV11-2 and TRBJ2-2, with D perhaps TRBD1 or TRBD2 (6 bases each). The ends were cut back, 3 bases at V and 2 bases at J, with 19 bases in the middle. This CDR3 is 18 amino acids long. Looked up from germline, CDR1 is SGHAT and CDR2 is FQNNGV. CDR3 coding DNA: TGTGCCAGCAGCTTTAGTGGGGGGCTCGGGTCAAACACCGGGGAGCTGTTTTTT. Translated, it gives CASSFSGGLGSNTGELFF.

The chain recombines TRBV9 with TRBJ1-3; D remains ambiguous. Per germline, CDR1 SGDLS and CDR2 YYNGEE. Trimming left V 1 base short and J 2 bases short, with 10 bases between. The CDR3 runs 15 residues. The CDR3 DNA sequence: TGTGCCAGCAGCGTAACCCCTACTACTGGAAACACCATATATTTT. This codes for CASSVTPTTGNTIYF.

J is TRBJ2-7 and V is TRBV19, with TRBD1 matching over 11 bases. The germline V gene has CDR1 LNHDA and CDR2 SQIVND (reference sequence). J lost 4 bases, V lost 4 bases, and 3 bases had no gene match. The CDR3 contains 14 residues. The CDR3 sequence is CASSTGTGGYEQYF. Here the CDR3 DNA reads TGTGCCAGTAGTACGGGGACAGGGGGTTACGAGCAGTACTTC.

The V call is TRBV11-2, the J call TRBJ2-3, with 14 bases fitting TRBD2. The CDR3 has 17 residues. Trimming removed 5 bases from V and 7 bases from J; junction bases left unmatched: 11. Germline CDR1 reads SGHAT; CDR2 reads FQNNGV. CDR3 coding DNA: TGTGCCAGCAGCCCTCTACCGGGACTAGCGGGGGAGAATACGCAGTATTTT. This sequence encodes CASSPLPGLAGENTQYF.

This chain uses TRBV7-9 with TRBJ2-2; possibly TRBD1 for D (6 bases). The germline gives CDR1 SEHNR, CDR2 FQNEAQ (reference sequence). V gave up 6 bases and J gave up 5 bases, with 16 bases separating them. The CDR3 covers 15 residues. CDR3 bases: TGTGCCAGCAGTGGAAGAGGGGGTGGAACCGGGGAGCTGTTTTTT. Translation gives CASSGRGGGTGELFF.

The V call is TRBV27, the J call TRBJ2-1; tentatively, D is TRBD1 (6 bases). The CDR3 contains 17 residues. With 5 bases removed from V and 0 bases from J, the gap between germline ends came to 17 bases. Looked up from germline, CDR1 is MNHEY and CDR2 is SMNVEV (reference sequence). CDR3 in amino acids: CASSPWTAPSSYNEQFF. CDR3 nucleotides: TGTGCCAGCAGTCCCTGGACAGCACCAAGCTCCTACAATGAGCAGTTCTTC.

The count of this clone is one. The rearrangement links TRBV5-1 to TRBJ2-1; tentative D call: TRBD2 (6 bases). Germline CDR1 is SGHRS and CDR2 is YFSETQ. V was trimmed by 0 bases and J by 4 bases, leaving 17 bases between them. This CDR3 is 17 amino acids long. This CDR3 is CASSLDRPGLLYNEQFF. As DNA, the CDR3 is TGCGCCAGCAGCTTGGACCGTCCGGGACTCCTTTACAATGAGCAGTTCTTC.

The V call is TRBV19, the J call TRBJ2-6; 9 nucleotides match TRBD1. This CDR3 has 18 amino acids. Per the germline V gene, CDR1 is LNHDA and CDR2 is SQIVND (reference sequence). J gave up 0 bases and V 4 bases, and 7 bases lay outside the gene matches. DNA of the CDR3: TGTGCCAGTAGTAGCCGGGACAGGGTCTTCTCTGGGGCCAACGTCCTGACTTTC. Protein: CASSSRDRVFSGANVLTF.

The J gene is TRBJ1-5, the V gene TRBV7-2; 8 nucleotides match TRBD1. The CDR3 sequence is 16 residues long. Trimming cost V 5 bases and J 1 base; bases outside gene matches: 7. Germline CDR1 is SGHTA and CDR2 is FQGNSA. The CDR3 bases are TGTGCCAGCAGCCCGGACAGGGCATACAGCAATCAGCCCCAGCATTTT. Amino acid sequence: CASSPDRAYSNQPQHF.

The J gene is TRBJ1-1, the V gene TRBV4-3, with D unclear. The CDR3 length is 15 residues. V lost 4 bases and J 1 base, leaving 13 bases between the germline ends. Germline-derived CDR1 and CDR2 are LGHNA and YSLEER. The CDR3, as DNA: TGCGCCAGCAGCCCCTCGGCGAGAAAGAACACTGAAGCTTTCTTT. It translates to CASSPSARKNTEAFF.

V and J are TRBV7-3 and TRBJ2-3; 10 bases are a match to TRBD2. CDR1 is SGHTA, CDR2 FQGTGA, per germline. V was clipped by 5 bases and J by 6 bases; unmatched bases: 8. The CDR3 spans 15 residues. Here the CDR3 reads CASSLQRGGLDTQYF. As DNA, the CDR3 is TGTGCCAGCAGCCTGCAGCGGGGGGGCCTGGATACGCAGTATTTT.

This clone showed up just a few times. The chain combines TRBV12-5 with TRBJ2-1, with TRBD1 as a possible D gene (6 bases). CDR1 is LGHNT and CDR2 is FRNRAP in the germline V gene. The CDR3 contains 14 residues. The V gene lost 6 bases and the J gene lost 7 bases, with 16 bases spanning the gap. In DNA form, the CDR3 reads TGTGCTAGTGGCAAGAGTGGGGGCCGTAATGAGCAGTTCTTC. Protein: CASGKSGGRNEQFF.

The rearrangement links TRBV5-1 to TRBJ2-2; D unclear. Trimming removed 0 bases from V and 1 base from J, with 7 bases in between. The CDR3 extends over 15 amino acids. Germline V CDR1 and CDR2: SGHRS, YFSETQ. CDR3 bases: TGCGCCAGCAGCTTGGCCGGGCAGAACACCGGGGAGCTGTTTTTT. The encoded protein is CASSLAGQNTGELFF.

The rearrangement uses TRBV4-1 and TRBJ1-2; 7 bases fit TRBD1. V lost 1 base, J lost 8 bases, and 10 bases stayed unmatched. The CDR3 runs 15 residues. Germline lookup yields CDR1 MGHRA and CDR2 YSYEKL. CDR3 bases: TGCGCCAGCAGCCAAGGATTCCGGGACAGTAGCGGCTACACCTTC. Encoded protein: CASSQGFRDSSGYTF.